A single sample gave rise to the 11 T cell receptor beta chains below, sequenced in a study of Ad26.COV2.S vaccination and SARS-CoV-2 variants (dated by TCRdb to the early 2020s). This specimen's treatment or condition label, per the study, means: some 20 received Ad26.COV2.S at low or high dose, single or two shots; five or six received placebo; per-sample allocation not given. Repertoires of vaccine and placebo recipients were sequenced from samples collected on day 63 after the first injection. Library creation used the immunoSEQ multiplex PCR assay. The source is immuneACCESS, and TCRdb retained only in-frame sequences with V and J called. Part of the clones is not carried over; for the studies checked, unresolved V genes explain less than half of this, and the remainder is unexplained. Across this sample there are about 480,000 clones, with roughly nine tenths seen only once. Around 13% of the sample is held by the ten biggest clonotypes.

The source was peripheral blood, collected in a trial of Ad26.COV2.S vaccine versus placebo. The receptors were sampled from a person aged 18-65 years who received the Ad26.COV2.S COVID-19 vaccine or a placebo.

In regard to this clone: The same CDR3 also results from other DNA sequences found in this sample. The rearrangement links TRBV5-1 to TRBJ1-1, with a possible D match to TRBD1 (6 bases). The germline gives CDR1 SGHRS, CDR2 YFSETQ. The CDR3 has 15 amino acids. The V gene lost 0 bases and the J gene lost 0 bases, with 9 bases spanning the gap. The CDR3: CASSLEWGLNTEAFF. The CDR3 DNA is TGCGCCAGCAGCTTGGAATGGGGGCTGAACACTGAAGCTTTCTTT.

This chain connects TRBV7-9 to TRBJ1-4, with a tentative D call TRBD1 (5 bases). The CDR3 runs to 19 residues. Trimming removed 3 bases at V and 0 bases at J, with 20 bases between. The V gene's germline CDR1 is SEHNR and CDR2 FQNEAQ (reference sequence). CDR3 coding DNA: TGTGCCAGCAGCTTCCCTCCCGGGGCCGCAAGATCAACTAATGAAAAACTGTTTTTT. It is translated as CASSFPPGAARSTNEKLFF. Filled out from reference TRBV7-9 and TRBJ1-4, the complete variable domain reads DTGVSQNPRHKITKRGQNVTFRCDPISEHNRLYWYRQTLGQGPEFLTYFQNEAQLEKSRLLSDRFSAERPKGSFSTLEIQRTEQGDSAMYLCASSFPPGAARSTNEKLFFGSGTQLSVL.

The rearrangement joins TRBV7-9 to TRBJ2-5; D remains unclear. Trimming took off 3 bases at V and 4 bases at J, with 6 bases between the two ends. CDR3 length: 12 residues. Germline V gene lookup returns CDR1 SEHNR and CDR2 FQNEAQ (reference sequence). The CDR3 here is CASSLPLETQYF. CDR3 DNA sequence: TGTGCCAGCAGCTTGCCCTTAGAGACCCAGTACTTC.

This chain connects TRBV7-9 to TRBJ2-5; perhaps D is TRBD1 or TRBD2 (5 bases each). The V gene's germline CDR1 is SEHNR and CDR2 FQNEAQ (reference sequence). The CDR3 has 14 amino acids. Deletions cut 1 base from V and 11 bases from J, with 17 bases between. The DNA for the CDR3 is TGTGCCAGCAGCTTAGACGTGGTCGGGGCAAGTCAGTACTTC. This translates into CASSLDVVGASQYF.

This rearrangement joins TRBV28 to TRBJ2-5, with 7 bases that match TRBD1. Germline CDR1 and CDR2: MDHEN and SYDVKM. This CDR3 has 14 residues. With V trimmed by 6 bases and J by 5 bases, 9 bases remained unmatched. The CDR3 DNA follows: TGTGCCAGCAGCGGGGACAGCCTCCGGGAGACCCAGTACTTC. Its protein is CASSGDSLRETQYF.

The CDR3 DNA sequence: TGCAGCGTTGAACCGTCCGGGGCGCCTAACTATGGCTACACCTTC. Residues: CSVEPSGAPNYGYTF. The V gene is TRBV29-1, the J gene TRBJ1-2; a possible D gene is TRBD1 (5 bases). This CDR3 spans 15 amino acids. The V and J ends lost 2 bases and 0 bases respectively, with 13 bases between them. Germline values: CDR1 SQVTM, CDR2 ANQGSEA.

This chain joins TRBV7-8 and TRBJ1-3; D remains unclear. Germline V lookup: CDR1 SGHVS, CDR2 FQNEAQ. This CDR3 has 15 residues. Trimming shortened V by 4 bases and J by 0 bases, and 10 bases separated the two germline ends. In nucleotides, the CDR3 is TGTGCCAGCAGCTCTGGACGGCACTCTGGAAACACCATATATTTT. The encoded protein is CASSSGRHSGNTIYF.

The chain employs TRBV5-6 and TRBJ2-5; tentatively, D is TRBD2 (5 bases). The V gene's germline CDR1 is SGHDT and CDR2 YYEEEE. The CDR3 runs to 14 residues. V was pared by 2 bases and J by 5 bases, with 13 bases between. The CDR3 DNA sequence: TGTGCCAGCAGCTTAAACGGGGTCGGCGAGACCCAGTACTTC. Protein sequence: CASSLNGVGETQYF.

The CDR3 sequence: CASSLDGTGSYEQYF. In DNA form, the CDR3 reads TGCGCCAGCAGCTTGGACGGGACGGGCTCCTACGAGCAGTACTTC. The rearrangement links TRBV5-1 to TRBJ2-7; D may correspond to TRBD1 or TRBD2 (5 bases each). CDR3 length equals 15 residues. Germline V gives CDR1 SGHRS, CDR2 YFSETQ. Trimming took 0 bases from V and 0 from J, leaving 10 bases between them. The complete variable domain, with remaining parts taken from reference TRBV5-1 and TRBJ2-7, reads KAGVTQTPRYLIKTRGQQVTLSCSPISGHRSVSWYQQTPGQGLQFLFEYFSETQRNKGNFPGRFSGRQFSNSRSEMNVSTLELGDSALYLCASSLDGTGSYEQYFGPGTRLTVT.

For this clone: Other DNA sequences in the same sample also yield this CDR3. V gene TRBV5-1 combines with J gene TRBJ1-2; D remains ambiguous. The V and J ends lost 4 bases and 4 bases respectively, with 14 bases between them. The CDR3 loop spans 14 amino acids. CDR1 SGHRS and CDR2 YFSETQ come from the germline V gene. The DNA for the CDR3 is TGCGCCAGCAGCCCCGGGCCCGGAAGCTATGGCTACACCTTC. Its protein product is CASSPGPGSYGYTF.

This chain connects TRBV5-4 to TRBJ1-2; TRBD1 is a possible D gene (6 bases). CDR1 SGHNT and CDR2 YYREEE come from the germline V gene (reference sequence). The CDR3 consists of 14 residues. The V and J ends lost 0 bases and 8 bases respectively, with 14 bases between them. The CDR3 nucleotides are TGTGCCAGCAGCTTGGGGTGGGGGGCGCAGGGCTACACCTTC. Translated, it gives CASSLGWGAQGYTF.